This T cell receptor beta chain was captured in a study of regulatory T cells in long-lasting Graves disease. Across the whole study: Persistent cases took antithyroid drugs over 5 years and stayed TSH receptor antibody positive.

Germline CDR1 is KGHSH and CDR2 is LQKENI. This CDR3 comprises 13 residues. With 0 bases removed from V and 8 bases from J, the gap between germline ends came to 8 bases. Notes on this clonotype: Its specificity is not known.

Whole-study findings and limits: It was in persistent disease that TRBV28, TRBJ1-2 and TRBJ2-5 were favored. Blood alone, not thyroid tissue, was studied.

Time point noted: persistent/refractory GD, antithyroid drugs over 5 years with positive TRAb. Preparation of the TCR library used RNA extracted from PBMCs. EDTA tubes were used for drawing around 9 milliliters of peripheral blood. TCR beta libraries were built with iRepertoire HTBI primers and Arm-PCR of CDR3 regions. TCRdb processed the multiplex PCR reads anew with MiXCR; each CDR3 protein has one entry. The sample has roughly 430,000 distinct CDR3 sequences; around 20% are singletons. The source is a female donor with Graves disease. This chain joins TRBV18 and TRBJ2-4; TRBD1 is a possible D gene (5 bases). This material consisted of peripheral blood mononuclear cells (PBMCs), taken when the disease was refractory, from a patient treated with antithyroid drugs. Here the CDR3 DNA reads TGTGCCAGCTCACCACCAGGGGTGGACATTCAGTACTTC. Its protein is CASSPPGVDIQYF. Complete variable domain (other parts from reference TRBV18 and TRBJ2-4): NAGVMQNPRHLVRRRGQEARLRCSPMKGHSHVYWYRQLPEEGLKFMVYLQKENIIDESGMPKERFSAEFPKEGPSILRIQQVVRGDSAAYFCASSPPGVDIQYFGAGTRLSVL.